This is a list of T cell receptor beta chains from one sample in a study of blood T cell repertoires in COVID-19. Sequenced by immunoSEQ multiplex PCR; TCRdb stores in-frame clones only, minus some. Among approximately 65,000 clones listed, 85% to 95% were seen once. Sequenced: peripheral blood. The receptors come from a man between 65 and 85 years old with active COVID-19. The CDR3 runs from the conserved cysteine through the conserved F or W. The D gene is left open where the match is weak. The size entry is marked missing in some rows and otherwise reads once, few, many or a size class.

d_gene: TRBD1; j_gene: TRBJ1-6; abundance: -; v_gene: TRBV5-4; CDR3aa: CASSLAGTGYSPLHF; CDR3nt: TGTGCCAGCAGCTTGGCCGGGACAGGGTACTCACCCCTCCACTTT
d_gene: -; j_gene: TRBJ1-1; abundance: -; v_gene: TRBV6-2/TRBV6-3; CDR3aa: CASSPTQGSGTEAFF; CDR3nt: TGTGCCAGCAGTCCGACCCAGGGTTCCGGCACTGAAGCTTTCTTT
d_gene: TRBD1; j_gene: TRBJ1-1; abundance: -; v_gene: TRBV12-3/TRBV12-4; CDR3aa: CASRQTGVTEAFF; CDR3nt: TGTGCCAGCAGACAGACAGGGGTAACTGAAGCTTTCTTT
d_gene: TRBD1; j_gene: TRBJ2-6; abundance: -; v_gene: TRBV20-1; CDR3aa: CSASPGQSVLNGANVLTF; CDR3nt: TGCAGTGCAAGTCCGGGACAGTCCGTTCTAAATGGGGCCAACGTCCTGACTTTC
d_gene: -; j_gene: TRBJ2-5; abundance: -; v_gene: TRBV5-1; CDR3aa: CASSLGDLWAQYF; CDR3nt: TGCGCCAGCAGCCTAGGGGATTTGTGGGCCCAGTACTTC
d_gene: TRBD1; j_gene: TRBJ1-2; abundance: -; v_gene: TRBV6-6; CDR3aa: CASSKSGQGADGYTF; CDR3nt: TGTGCCAGCAGTAAATCGGGACAGGGGGCAGATGGCTACACCTTC
d_gene: TRBD2; j_gene: TRBJ2-3; abundance: -; v_gene: TRBV7-2; CDR3aa: CASRRLATDTQYF; CDR3nt: TGTGCCAGCAGACGACTAGCGACAGATACGCAGTATTTT
d_gene: -; j_gene: TRBJ2-3; abundance: -; v_gene: TRBV15; CDR3aa: CATSRGGADTQYF; CDR3nt: TGTGCCACCAGCAGGGGCGGGGCAGATACGCAGTATTTT
d_gene: TRBD2; j_gene: TRBJ2-5; abundance: -; v_gene: TRBV12-5; CDR3aa: CASGLMMGGMKTQYF; CDR3nt: TGTGCTAGTGGTTTGATGATGGGGGGGATGAAGACCCAGTACTTC
d_gene: -; j_gene: TRBJ1-5; abundance: -; v_gene: TRBV19; CDR3aa: CASSMGGFQPQHF; CDR3nt: TGTGCCAGTAGTATGGGGGGGTTTCAGCCCCAGCATTTT
d_gene: TRBD2; j_gene: TRBJ2-1; abundance: -; v_gene: TRBV5-6; CDR3aa: CASSRPGLAGGSEQFF; CDR3nt: TGTGCCAGCAGCAGACCGGGACTAGCGGGGGGGTCGGAGCAGTTCTTC
d_gene: -; j_gene: TRBJ2-7; abundance: once; v_gene: TRBV6-2/TRBV6-3; CDR3aa: CASGQQAGRGVEQYF; CDR3nt: TGTGCCAGCGGCCAACAAGCCGGCAGGGGGGTCGAGCAGTACTTC
d_gene: -; j_gene: TRBJ1-4; abundance: -; v_gene: TRBV19; CDR3aa: CASSIGQNEKLFF; CDR3nt: TGTGCCAGTAGTATTGGCCAGAATGAAAAACTGTTTTTT
d_gene: -; j_gene: TRBJ1-6; abundance: -; v_gene: TRBV6-6; CDR3aa: CASIGGSSYNSPLHF; CDR3nt: TGTGCCAGCATCGGGGGGAGCTCCTATAATTCACCCCTCCACTTT
d_gene: TRBD1; j_gene: TRBJ1-3; abundance: -; v_gene: TRBV3-1/TRBV3-2; CDR3aa: CASSPRPGQGSENTIYF; CDR3nt: TGTGCCAGCAGCCCTCGACCGGGACAGGGATCCGAAAACACCATATATTTT
d_gene: -; j_gene: TRBJ1-1; abundance: -; v_gene: TRBV5-4; CDR3aa: CASSLVGERNEAFF; CDR3nt: TGTGCCAGCAGCTTGGTAGGGGAAAGAAATGAAGCTTTCTTT
d_gene: -; j_gene: TRBJ1-1; abundance: -; v_gene: TRBV6-5; CDR3aa: CASSFLLTGLNTEAFF; CDR3nt: TGTGCCAGCAGTTTCCTGTTGACAGGTCTGAACACTGAAGCTTTCTTT
d_gene: -; j_gene: TRBJ2-1; abundance: -; v_gene: TRBV5-1; CDR3aa: CASSPLTGEYNEQFF; CDR3nt: TGCGCCAGCAGCCCACTTACGGGGGAGTACAATGAGCAGTTCTTC
d_gene: -; j_gene: TRBJ2-1; abundance: once; v_gene: TRBV20-1; CDR3aa: CSAGDRYEQFF; CDR3nt: TGCAGTGCTGGTGACAGATATGAGCAGTTCTTC
d_gene: -; j_gene: TRBJ1-1; abundance: -; v_gene: TRBV11-3; CDR3aa: CASSIFEAFF; CDR3nt: TGTGCCAGCAGTATCTTTGAAGCTTTCTTT
d_gene: -; j_gene: TRBJ1-2; abundance: -; v_gene: TRBV29-1; CDR3aa: CSVLVAGLNYGYTF; CDR3nt: TGCAGCGTTTTGGTGGCAGGCCTTAACTATGGCTACACCTTC
d_gene: TRBD1; j_gene: TRBJ1-1; abundance: once; v_gene: TRBV5-1; CDR3aa: CASSSTSGTGVTEAFF; CDR3nt: TGCGCCAGCAGCTCAACCTCGGGGACAGGGGTTACTGAAGCTTTCTTT
d_gene: -; j_gene: TRBJ2-2; abundance: -; v_gene: TRBV6-6; CDR3aa: CASSYSQGIGELFF; CDR3nt: TGTGCCAGCAGTTACTCCCAGGGTATCGGGGAGCTGTTTTTT
d_gene: TRBD1; j_gene: TRBJ1-6; abundance: -; v_gene: TRBV25-1; CDR3aa: CASSDWLGQGNSPLHF; CDR3nt: TGTGCCAGCAGTGATTGGCTCGGACAGGGAAATTCACCCCTCCACTTT
d_gene: TRBD1; j_gene: TRBJ2-3; abundance: -; v_gene: TRBV29-1; CDR3aa: CSVDRTGSDTQYF; CDR3nt: TGCAGCGTTGACAGGACAGGGTCGGATACGCAGTATTTT
d_gene: -; j_gene: TRBJ2-2; abundance: -; v_gene: TRBV3-1/TRBV3-2; CDR3aa: CASSARQSTGELFF; CDR3nt: TGTGCCAGCAGCGCCAGACAGAGCACCGGGGAGCTGTTTTTT
d_gene: TRBD1; j_gene: TRBJ2-3; abundance: -; v_gene: TRBV5-1; CDR3aa: CASSLGWAGGPSTDTQYF; CDR3nt: TGCGCCAGCAGCTTGGGGTGGGCAGGGGGCCCCAGCACAGATACGCAGTATTTT
d_gene: -; j_gene: TRBJ2-2; abundance: -; v_gene: TRBV19; CDR3aa: CASSIQGLNTGELFF; CDR3nt: TGTGCCAGTAGTATACAGGGACTGAACACCGGGGAGCTGTTTTTT
d_gene: -; j_gene: TRBJ2-3; abundance: -; v_gene: TRBV4-2; CDR3aa: CASSQKSSVDTQYF; CDR3nt: TGTGCCAGCAGCCAAAAAAGTAGTGTGGATACGCAGTATTTT
d_gene: TRBD1; j_gene: TRBJ1-5; abundance: -; v_gene: TRBV6-5; CDR3aa: CASRRRGSLSQPQHF; CDR3nt: TGTGCCAGCAGACGCAGGGGGAGCTTGAGTCAGCCCCAGCATTTT
d_gene: -; j_gene: TRBJ2-2; abundance: -; v_gene: TRBV5-1; CDR3aa: CASSWLYTGELFF; CDR3nt: TGCGCCAGCAGCTGGCTTTATACCGGGGAGCTGTTTTTT
d_gene: TRBD1; j_gene: TRBJ2-2; abundance: -; v_gene: TRBV28; CDR3aa: CASSSGTGLSGELFF; CDR3nt: TGTGCCAGCAGTTCGGGGACAGGGTTGTCGGGGGAGCTGTTTTTT
d_gene: TRBD2; j_gene: TRBJ2-3; abundance: -; v_gene: TRBV5-1; CDR3aa: CASSLNGTALAGGRGTDTQYF; CDR3nt: TGCGCCAGCAGCTTGAACGGCACTGCCCTGGCGGGGGGGCGGGGCACAGATACGCAGTATTTT
d_gene: TRBD2; j_gene: TRBJ2-1; abundance: -; v_gene: TRBV7-2; CDR3aa: CASSLAAAGAYNEQFF; CDR3nt: TGTGCCAGCAGCTTAGCGGCGGCGGGGGCCTACAATGAGCAGTTCTTC